This TCR beta chain came from a study of blood T cell repertoires in COVID-19. Germline V gene sequence: CDR1 SNHLY, CDR2 FYNNEI. V was pared by 10 bases and J by 4 bases, with 9 bases of the junction left unmatched. The CDR3 loop spans 13 amino acids. The method was immunoSEQ multiplex PCR; TCRdb's version includes in-frame clones alone and lacks a portion of them. The top ten clones hold approximately 10% of a sample with under 150,000 clones, roughly four fifths of them seen once. In this sample, this clone turned up once. The chain uses TRBV2 and TRBJ1-1; 7 bases fit TRBD1. The source material was peripheral blood. This TCR was recovered from a human donor in a cohort sampled during active COVID-19. CDR3 sequence: CATIRDSGTEAFF. CDR3 DNA: TGTGCCACGATCCGGGACAGTGGCACTGAAGCTTTCTTT.